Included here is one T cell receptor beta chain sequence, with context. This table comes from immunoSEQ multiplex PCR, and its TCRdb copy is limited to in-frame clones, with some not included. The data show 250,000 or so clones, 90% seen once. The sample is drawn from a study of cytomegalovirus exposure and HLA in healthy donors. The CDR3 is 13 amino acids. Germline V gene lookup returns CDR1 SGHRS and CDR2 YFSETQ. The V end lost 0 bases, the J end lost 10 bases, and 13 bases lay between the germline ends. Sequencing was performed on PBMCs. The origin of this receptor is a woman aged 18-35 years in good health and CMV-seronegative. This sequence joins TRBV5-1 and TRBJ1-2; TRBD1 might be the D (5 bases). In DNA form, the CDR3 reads TGCGCCAGCAGCTTGGACCAAGGGGTAGACTACACCTTC. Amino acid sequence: CASSLDQGVDYTF.